Detailed here is one TCR beta chain. Antigen unknown. The CDR3 loop spans 16 amino acids. V was pared by 3 bases and J by 2 bases, with 10 bases of the junction left unmatched. Per germline, CDR1 SGHRS and CDR2 YFSETQ. Amplified TCR beta CDR3 regions derived from RNA transcripts. First-round RT-PCR of the TCR CDR3 relied on the HTBI primer set. TCRdb fed the multiplex PCR reads into MiXCR, producing one record per CDR3 protein. Here the sample spans 600,000 to 900,000 distinct CDR3 sequences, less than 20% being singletons. The source of the sample is a study of T cells in Graves' hyperthyroidism and ophthalmopathy. Study-wide results and caveats: The model's output predicted ophthalmopathy at a median of about 6.5 months prior to onset.

The chain couples TRBV5-1 to TRBJ2-7; 8 nucleotides agree with TRBD1. This receptor was taken from a man aged 18 to 30 with Graves' hyperthyroidism. The sample was blood. CDR3: CASSSEGQGAPYEQYF. The CDR3 DNA follows: TGCGCCAGCAGCTCGGAGGGGCAGGGGGCTCCCTACGAGCAGTACTTC. Supplemented by reference TRBV5-1 and TRBJ2-7, the full variable domain reads KAGVTQTPRYLIKTRGQQVTLSCSPISGHRSVSWYQQTPGQGLQFLFEYFSETQRNKGNFPGRFSGRQFSNSRSEMNVSTLELGDSALYLCASSSEGQGAPYEQYFGPGTRLTVT.